This record concerns one T cell receptor beta chain sequence. The antigen it recognizes is unknown. Base quality data are lacking; no much larger clone is found one base away. The germline V gene gives CDR1 as KGHSH and CDR2 as LQKENI. The CDR3 numbers 17 residues from cysteine through phenylalanine. Only the CDR3 DNA stays, 51 bases, in frame from base 1. Relative to germline, V is missing 5 bases and J is missing 7 bases, with 12 bases of the junction outside any gene match. TCRbeta CDR3 regions were amplified from genomic DNA using the immunoSEQ Assay, a bias-controlled multiplex PCR. As for the original processing: The number of nucleated cells in each sample was estimated from the amplification of reference gene primers within the assay. Sequence reads were collapsed and filtered to measure the absolute abundance of every unique TCRbeta CDR3 rearrangement. For each sample, productive Simpson clonality was calculated as the square root of Simpson's diversity index across productive rearrangements. In its TCRdb copy, this immuneACCESS table keeps in-frame sequences only and misses some clones. Where compared with another copy, unresolved V genes explain less than half of these, and the others have no known cause. V, J and clone size are those of that table, while D and trimming were read from the DNA. Within this sample are roughly 270,000 clones, with roughly 85% of them counted one time only. 2.5% of the sample lies in the top ten.

The data are from a study of blood T cell repertoires in COVID-19 (dated by TCRdb to 2018 to 2020). About the full investigation: Collaborator samples came from the United States, Italy and Spain and covered acute and convalescent phases of COVID-19. The material from the prospective study consisted of cDNA or gDNA derived from T cells, B-cell-depleted T cells, or PBMCs. Subjects who had been exposed to COVID-19, were actively infected with it, or had recovered from it provided the deeply sampled blood TCRbeta repertoires that made up the dataset. The repertoires were released in a freely available public database intended as a resource for research on the immune response to SARS-CoV-2. Samples came from the ongoing ImmuneRACE study (first 160 participants) plus 1,254 subjects from 6 global collaborators. Nearly every sample came with metadata listing a de-identified subject ID, COVID-19 status, age in years and sex. Where HLA class I and class II types were available, the types were taken from metadata supplied by the sample provider, not from assay-based typing. Broad study findings and their caveats: Clinical and demographic metadata were provided uncurated, with the amount varying by source and participant.

In the prospective study, participants were about 18 to 95 years old, resided in 24 geographic areas of the United States, and were enrolled through a virtual design. In the prospective study, cohorts were assigned on the basis of participant-reported clinical history obtained from a screening survey and a study questionnaire. Recovered participants in ImmuneRACE Cohort 3 were defined by two consecutive negative NP/OP PCR tests, clearance by a healthcare professional, or resolution of symptoms. Mobile phlebotomists in the prospective study collected whole blood, serum and a nasopharyngeal or oropharyngeal swab from every participant. Over a 2-month period, participants in the prospective study had the option of providing additional blood draws and questionnaires. Before DNA extraction, blood samples from the prospective study were shipped at room temperature or frozen.

Sequences were obtained from PBMCs or T cells enriched from blood (not recorded which). This clonotype was obtained from a woman in her forties or fifties who had recovered from COVID-19. The V and J segments used are TRBV18 and TRBJ1-5, with TRBD1 identical over 12 junction bases. The DNA sequence is TGTGCCAGCTCAATGGGACAGGGGGCGAAGGAGAAACAGCCCCAGCATTTT. It translates as CASSMGQGAKEKQPQHF.